This T cell receptor beta chain was found in a study of T cells in Graves' hyperthyroidism and ophthalmopathy. The germline gives CDR1 SGHTA, CDR2 FQGTGA. The V and J ends lost 2 bases and 5 bases, in that order; junction bases with no gene match: 7. The CDR3 length is 16 residues. This clonotype was seen at least ten times. Its antigen is not identified. Patients affected by ophthalmopathy presented a Clinical Activity Score of at least 3, a NOSPECS grade of at least 4, and disease duration below 3 months. Study results and caveats: Blood also held most thyroid clonotypes expanded beyond 0.001.

Amplification yielded TCR beta CDR3 regions, with RNA transcripts as the source. TCR CDR3 underwent first-round RT-PCR with the HTBI primer set. TCRdb itself ran the multiplex PCR reads through MiXCR, one entry per CDR3 protein. The data hold hundreds of thousands of distinct CDR3 sequences, with approximately 23% observed a single time. The V call is TRBV7-3, the J call TRBJ2-2, with 8 bases fitting TRBD2. The sequenced sample consisted of blood. The receptor was derived from a woman in her 70s with Graves' ophthalmopathy. The CDR3, as DNA: TGTGCCAGCAGCTTAGAAGCGGGAGTAGGAACCGGGGAGCTGTTTTTT. As protein: CASSLEAGVGTGELFF.